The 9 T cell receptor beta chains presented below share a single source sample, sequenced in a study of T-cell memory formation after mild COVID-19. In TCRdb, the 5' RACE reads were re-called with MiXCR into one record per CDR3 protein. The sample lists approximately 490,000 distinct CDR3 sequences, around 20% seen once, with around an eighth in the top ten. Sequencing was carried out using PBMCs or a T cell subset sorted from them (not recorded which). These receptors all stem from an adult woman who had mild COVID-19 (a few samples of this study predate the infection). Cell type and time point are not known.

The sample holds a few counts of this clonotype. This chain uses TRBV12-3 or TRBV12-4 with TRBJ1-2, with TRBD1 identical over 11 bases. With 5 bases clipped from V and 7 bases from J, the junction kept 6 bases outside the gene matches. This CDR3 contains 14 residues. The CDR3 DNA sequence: TGTGCCAGCAGTCTGGACAGGGGGCTCGGTGGCTACACCTTC. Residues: CASSLDRGLGGYTF.

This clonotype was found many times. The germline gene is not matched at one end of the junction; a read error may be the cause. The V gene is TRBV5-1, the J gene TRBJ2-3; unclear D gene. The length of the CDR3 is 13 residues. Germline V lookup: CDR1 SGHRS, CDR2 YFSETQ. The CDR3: CASSLGPTDTQYF. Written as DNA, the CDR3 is TGTGCCAGCAGCTTAGGGCCAACAGATACGCAGTATTTT. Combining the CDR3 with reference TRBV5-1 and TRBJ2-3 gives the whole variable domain KAGVTQTPRYLIKTRGQQVTLSCSPISGHRSVSWYQQTPGQGLQFLFEYFSETQRNKGNFPGRFSGRQFSNSRSEMNVSTLELGDSALYLCASSLGPTDTQYFGPGTRLTVL.

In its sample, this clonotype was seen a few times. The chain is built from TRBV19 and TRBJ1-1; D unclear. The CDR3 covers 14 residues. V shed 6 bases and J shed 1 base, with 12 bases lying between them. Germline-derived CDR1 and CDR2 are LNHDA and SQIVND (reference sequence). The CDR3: CASRFGTKNTEAFF. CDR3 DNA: TGTGCCAGTAGGTTCGGCACGAAGAACACTGAAGCTTTCTTT. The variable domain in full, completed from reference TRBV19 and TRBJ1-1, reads DGGITQSPKYLFRKEGQNVTLSCEQNLNHDAMYWYRQDPGQGLRLIYYSQIVNDFQKGDIAEGYSVSREKKESFPLTVTSAQKNPTAFYLCASRFGTKNTEAFFGQGTRLTVV.

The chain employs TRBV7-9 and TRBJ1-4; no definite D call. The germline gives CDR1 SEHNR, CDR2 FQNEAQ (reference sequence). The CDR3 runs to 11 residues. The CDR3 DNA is TGTGCAAGCGAGAGTTTCGAAAAACTGTTTTTT. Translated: CASESFEKLFF.

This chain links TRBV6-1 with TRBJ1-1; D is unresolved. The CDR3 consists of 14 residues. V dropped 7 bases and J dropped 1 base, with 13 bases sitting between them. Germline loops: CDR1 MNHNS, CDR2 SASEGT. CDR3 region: CASTLAVANTEAFF. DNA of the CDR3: TGTGCCAGCACCCTCGCCGTAGCGAACACTGAAGCTTTCTTT.

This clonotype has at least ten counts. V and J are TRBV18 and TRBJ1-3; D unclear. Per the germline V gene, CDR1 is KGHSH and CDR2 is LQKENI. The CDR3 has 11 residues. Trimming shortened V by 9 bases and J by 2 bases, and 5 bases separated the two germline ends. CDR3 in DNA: TGTGCCAGTTCCCCTGGAAACACCATATATTTT. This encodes CASSPGNTIYF.

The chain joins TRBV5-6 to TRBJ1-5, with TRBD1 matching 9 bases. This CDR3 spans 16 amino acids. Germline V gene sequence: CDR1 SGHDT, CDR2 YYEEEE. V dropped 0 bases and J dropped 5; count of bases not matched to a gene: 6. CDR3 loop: CASSLGGQGPDQPQHF. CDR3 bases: TGTGCCAGCAGCTTGGGGGGACAGGGTCCGGATCAGCCCCAGCATTTT.

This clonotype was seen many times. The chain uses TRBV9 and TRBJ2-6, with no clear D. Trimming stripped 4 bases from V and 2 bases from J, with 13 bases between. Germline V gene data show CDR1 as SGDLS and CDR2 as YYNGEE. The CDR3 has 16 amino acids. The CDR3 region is CASSPREAAGANVLTF. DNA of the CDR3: TGTGCCAGCAGCCCCCGTGAGGCTGCTGGGGCCAACGTCCTGACTTTC.

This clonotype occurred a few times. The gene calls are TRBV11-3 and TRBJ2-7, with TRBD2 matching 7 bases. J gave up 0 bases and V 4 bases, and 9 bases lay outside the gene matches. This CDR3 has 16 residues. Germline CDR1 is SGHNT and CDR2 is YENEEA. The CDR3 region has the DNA TGTGCCAGCAGCTCCCGAGCGCTAGCGGCCTCCTACGAGCAGTACTTC. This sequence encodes CASSSRALAASYEQYF.